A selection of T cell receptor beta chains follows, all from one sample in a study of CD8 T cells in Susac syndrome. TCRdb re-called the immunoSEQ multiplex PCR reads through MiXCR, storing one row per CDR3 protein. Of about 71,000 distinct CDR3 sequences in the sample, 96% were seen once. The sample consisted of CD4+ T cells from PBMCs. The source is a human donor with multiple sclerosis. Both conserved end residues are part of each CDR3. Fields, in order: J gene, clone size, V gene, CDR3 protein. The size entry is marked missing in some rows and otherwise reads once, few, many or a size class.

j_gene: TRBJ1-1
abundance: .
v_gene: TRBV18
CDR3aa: CASSPRERNTEAFF

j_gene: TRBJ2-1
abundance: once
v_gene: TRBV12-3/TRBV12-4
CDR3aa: CASRLQGTYNEQFF

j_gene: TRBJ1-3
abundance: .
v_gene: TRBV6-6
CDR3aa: CASSSALGRSRDTIYF

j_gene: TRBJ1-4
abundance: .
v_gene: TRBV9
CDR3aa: CASSSRAGYLPSNNEKLFF

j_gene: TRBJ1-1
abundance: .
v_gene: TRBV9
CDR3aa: CASSVVEGSGSEAFF

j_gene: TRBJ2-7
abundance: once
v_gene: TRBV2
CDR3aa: CASRPGDRGYEQYF

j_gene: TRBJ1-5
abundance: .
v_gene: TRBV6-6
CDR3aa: CASTGQYSNQPQHF

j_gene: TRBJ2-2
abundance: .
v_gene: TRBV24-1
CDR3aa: CATSDNSGVLTGELFF

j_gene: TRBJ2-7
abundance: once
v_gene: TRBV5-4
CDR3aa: CASSLGQGLAYEQYF

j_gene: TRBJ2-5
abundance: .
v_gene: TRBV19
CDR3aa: CASSTQGAGETQYF

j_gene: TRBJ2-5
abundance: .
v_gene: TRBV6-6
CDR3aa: CASSPGRTLQIETQYF

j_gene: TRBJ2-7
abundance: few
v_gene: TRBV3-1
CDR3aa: CASSTRTSGRTYEQYF

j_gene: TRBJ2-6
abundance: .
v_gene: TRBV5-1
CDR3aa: CASSPGPTGLGLVLTF

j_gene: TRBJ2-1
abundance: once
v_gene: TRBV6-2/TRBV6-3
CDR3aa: CASSKTSGGADEQFF

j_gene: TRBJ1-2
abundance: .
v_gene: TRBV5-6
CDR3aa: CASSFPGLWSYTF

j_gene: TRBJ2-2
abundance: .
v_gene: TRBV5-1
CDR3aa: CASRPRGQMGTTGELFF

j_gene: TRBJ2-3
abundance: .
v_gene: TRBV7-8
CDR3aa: CASIPGQSYGSSDTQYF

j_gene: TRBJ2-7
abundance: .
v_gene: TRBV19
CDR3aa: CASSSVSTLHEQYF

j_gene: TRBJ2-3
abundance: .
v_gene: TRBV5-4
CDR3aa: CASSPGGAGGYTDTQYF

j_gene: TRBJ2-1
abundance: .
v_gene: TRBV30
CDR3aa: CAWSVRRGYNEQFF

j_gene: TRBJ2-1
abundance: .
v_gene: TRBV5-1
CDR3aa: CASSFLRLAGAHEQFF

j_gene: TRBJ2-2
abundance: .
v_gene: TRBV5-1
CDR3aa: CASSVGQLVTGELFF

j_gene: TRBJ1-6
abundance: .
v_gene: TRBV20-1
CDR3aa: CSASLGTGKNSPLHF

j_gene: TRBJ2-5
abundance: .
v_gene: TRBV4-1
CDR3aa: CASSHLGLGETQYF

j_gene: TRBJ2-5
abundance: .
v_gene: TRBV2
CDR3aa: CASSPGTRIETQYF

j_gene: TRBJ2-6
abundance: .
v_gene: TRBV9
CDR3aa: CASSRDRSGANVLTF

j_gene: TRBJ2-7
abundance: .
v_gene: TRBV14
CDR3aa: CASSTTGTGSYEQYF

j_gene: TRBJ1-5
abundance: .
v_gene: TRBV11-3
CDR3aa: CASSLGTGDSQPQHF

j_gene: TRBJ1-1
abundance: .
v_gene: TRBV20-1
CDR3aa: CSAREIPGNTEAFF

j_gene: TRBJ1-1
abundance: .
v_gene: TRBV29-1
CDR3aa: CSVGRGGDTEAFF

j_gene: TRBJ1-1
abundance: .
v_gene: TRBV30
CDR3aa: CAWSTDQGVRVLNTEAFF

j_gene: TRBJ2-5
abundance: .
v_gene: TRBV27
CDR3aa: CASVRLPGAGTQYF

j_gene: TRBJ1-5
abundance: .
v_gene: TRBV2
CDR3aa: CASSDGRDQPQHF

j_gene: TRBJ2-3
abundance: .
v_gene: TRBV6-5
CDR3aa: CASSSWQDTQYF

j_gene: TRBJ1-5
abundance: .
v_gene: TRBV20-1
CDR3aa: CSVGRPADSNQPQHF

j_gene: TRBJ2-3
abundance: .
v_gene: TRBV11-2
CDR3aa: CASSSLLGVDTQYF

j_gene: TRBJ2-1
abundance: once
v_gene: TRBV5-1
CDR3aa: CASSLFPGPYNEQFF

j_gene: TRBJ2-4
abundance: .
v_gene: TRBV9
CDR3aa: CASSVDQGVNIQYF

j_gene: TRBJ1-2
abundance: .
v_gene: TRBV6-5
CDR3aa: CASSLNRRTYGYTF

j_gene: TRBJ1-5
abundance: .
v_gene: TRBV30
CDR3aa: CAWSVRGGVQPQHF

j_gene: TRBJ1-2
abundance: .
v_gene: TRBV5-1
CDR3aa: CASSPPGTGKGIYGYTF

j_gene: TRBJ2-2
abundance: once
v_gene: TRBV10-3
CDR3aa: CAISNRGHKNTGELFF

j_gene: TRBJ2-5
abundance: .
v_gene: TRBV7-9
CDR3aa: CASSLAPQGTLGTQYF

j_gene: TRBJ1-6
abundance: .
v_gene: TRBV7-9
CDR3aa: CASSLSGPVPPLHF

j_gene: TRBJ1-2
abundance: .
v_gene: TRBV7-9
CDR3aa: CASSLVAGVSDGYTF

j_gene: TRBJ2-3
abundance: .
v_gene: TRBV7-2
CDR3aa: CASSFTQGGTDTQYF

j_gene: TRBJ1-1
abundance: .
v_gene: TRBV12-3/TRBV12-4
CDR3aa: CASSATGVTEAFF

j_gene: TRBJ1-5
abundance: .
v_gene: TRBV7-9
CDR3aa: CASSKGRGGFNQPQHF

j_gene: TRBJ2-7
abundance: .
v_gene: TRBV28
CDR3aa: CASSPPAGSEQYF

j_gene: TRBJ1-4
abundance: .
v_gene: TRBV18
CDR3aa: CASRPDSQNEKLFF

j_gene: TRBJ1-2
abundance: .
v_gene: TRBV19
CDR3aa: CASDGAGTTGGYTF

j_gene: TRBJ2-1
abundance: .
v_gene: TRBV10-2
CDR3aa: CASSESATSPNEQFF

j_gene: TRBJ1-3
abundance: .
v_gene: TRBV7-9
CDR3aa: CASSPRGGTTGGNTIYF

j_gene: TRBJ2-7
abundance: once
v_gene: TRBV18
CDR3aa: CASSPFGKTYEQYF

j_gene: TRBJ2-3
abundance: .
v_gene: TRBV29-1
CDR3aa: CSVSGGSATDTQYF

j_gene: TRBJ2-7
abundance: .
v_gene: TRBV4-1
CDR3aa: CASSQDRGRTGDEQYF

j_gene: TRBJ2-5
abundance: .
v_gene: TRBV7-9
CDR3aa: CASSLQGVEETQYF